Shown below are 31 T cell receptor beta chains from a single sample sequenced in a study of cytomegalovirus exposure and HLA in healthy donors. PCR used 60 Vbeta primers and 13 Jbeta primers. Only in-frame clones appear in the TCRdb table, and some are missing; sequencing was by immunoSEQ multiplex PCR. The top ten hold 11% to 15% of the sample, which has more than 150,000 clones, nearly 80% seen once. Sequencing was done on a sample of PBMCs. The receptors shown here come from a man aged 50-60 years in good health and CMV-seropositive.

J is TRBJ2-3 and V is TRBV7-9; D is uncertain. Per the germline V gene, CDR1 is SEHNR and CDR2 is FQNEAQ (reference sequence). The CDR3 extends over 13 amino acids. V was shortened by 8 bases and J by 4 bases, with 13 bases between the two germline ends. The CDR3 bases are TGTGCCAGCTACTCGTATTCGGCAGATACGCAGTATTTT. Protein: CASYSYSADTQYF.

The count of this clone is one. The V gene is TRBV7-2, the J gene TRBJ2-1; D gene ambiguous. This CDR3 contains 16 residues. Germline V CDR1 and CDR2: SGHTA, FQGNSA. Trimming took off 4 bases at V and 0 bases at J, with 13 bases between the two ends. The CDR3 DNA sequence: TGTGCCAGCAGCTCGGGTCGAGGTCTCTCCTACAATGAGCAGTTCTTC. Translation gives CASSSGRGLSYNEQFF.

This clone was found once. The chain couples TRBV7-9 to TRBJ1-4; no clear D. The CDR3 loop spans 15 amino acids. Germline values: CDR1 SEHNR, CDR2 FQNEAQ (reference sequence). The germline V and J ends were trimmed by 6 bases and 1 base, with 12 bases remaining between them. CDR3 coding DNA: TGTGCCAGCAGGAATGAGGGAGGAACTAATGAAAAACTGTTTTTT. Its translation is CASRNEGGTNEKLFF.

This clone was counted between two and nine times. The chain has TRBV5-1 and TRBJ2-4, with TRBD1 as a possible D gene (5 bases). Between the trimmed V and J ends, which lost 0 bases and 6 bases, there was a span of 10 bases. CDR3 size: 14 residues. CDR1 and CDR2 from the germline V gene are SGHRS and YFSETQ. The CDR3 reads CASSLGTPLNIQYF. Here the CDR3 DNA reads TGCGCCAGCAGCTTGGGGACACCCTTAAACATTCAGTACTTC.

V gene TRBV6-1 combines with J gene TRBJ1-6, with TRBD1 identical over 7 bases. Unmatched junction bases numbered 3, after V lost 2 bases and J lost 5 bases. The CDR3 has 15 residues. The germline gives CDR1 MNHNS, CDR2 SASEGT. CDR3 region: CASSERQGDNSPLHF. The CDR3 nucleotides are TGTGCCAGCAGTGAACGGCAGGGGGATAATTCACCCCTCCACTTT.

The chain joins TRBV7-2 to TRBJ2-5; D gene uncertain. Germline CDR1 is SGHTA and CDR2 is FQGNSA. V shed 3 bases and J shed 5 bases, with 7 bases lying between them. The CDR3 runs to 12 residues. CDR3 sequence (DNA): TGTGCCAGCAGCTTTCTGGAGGAGACCCAGTACTTC. It is translated as CASSFLEETQYF. The full variable domain, with the rest looked up from reference TRBV7-2 and TRBJ2-5, is GAGVSQSPSNKVTEKGKDVELRCDPISGHTALYWYRQSLGQGLEFLIYFQGNSAPDKSGLPSDRFSAERTGGSVSTLTIQRTQQEDSAVYLCASSFLEETQYFGPGTRLLVL.

This clone was detected only a few times. The chain employs TRBV15 and TRBJ1-2; 8 nucleotides match TRBD1. V shed 0 bases, J shed 0 bases, and the junction held 15 bases outside the gene matches. This CDR3 is 20 amino acids long. CDR1 and CDR2 from the germline V gene are LNHNV and YYDKDF (reference sequence). CDR3 in amino acids: CATSRDRDRYRNPSNYGYTF. The CDR3 region has the DNA TGTGCCACCAGCAGAGACCGGGACAGGTATCGGAACCCGTCTAACTATGGCTACACCTTC.

This clone was seen only once. The chain joins TRBV9 to TRBJ1-1; D unresolved. CDR1 is SGDLS, CDR2 YYNGEE, per germline. V lost 0 bases, J lost 2 bases, and 5 bases lay in between. CDR3 length equals 13 residues. The CDR3 nucleotides read TGTGCCAGCAGCGTAGATGTAAACACTGAAGCTTTCTTT. This codes for CASSVDVNTEAFF.

This clone was seen more than once but under ten times. Mismatch with germline at one junction end may stem from a read error. V usage is TRBV27 and J usage is TRBJ2-7, with TRBD1 as a possible D gene (6 bases). Per the germline V gene, CDR1 is MNHEY and CDR2 is SMNVEV (reference sequence). The CDR3 runs to 14 residues. The CDR3 DNA reads as TGTGCCAGCAGTTTGTCCGGGACAACCTACAAGCAGTACTTC. Amino acid sequence: CASSLSGTTYKQYF.

The chain couples TRBV6-1 to TRBJ2-5, with D maybe TRBD2 (6 bases). V was pared by 3 bases and J by 2 bases, with 7 bases between. The CDR3 sequence is 13 residues long. Looked up from germline, CDR1 is MNHNS and CDR2 is SASEGT. The CDR3 nucleotides read TGTGCCAGCAGTGAGGGACTGCAAGAGACCCAGTACTTC. This translates into CASSEGLQETQYF.

This clone was detected once. The V call is TRBV29-1, the J call TRBJ2-1; D possibly corresponds to TRBD2 (7 bases). In germline, CDR1 is SQVTM, CDR2 ANQGSEA. V was trimmed by 5 bases and J by 7 bases, leaving 21 bases between them. The CDR3 has 15 residues. The CDR3 coding sequence is TGCAGCGTTCCTACCAGGAGGGGGGGAGGGAATGAGCAGTTCTTC. Translation gives CSVPTRRGGGNEQFF.

The gene calls are TRBV27 and TRBJ1-4, with 9 bases fitting TRBD1. This CDR3 contains 13 residues. V dropped 8 bases and J dropped 5; count of bases not matched to a gene: 3. Germline V gene sequence: CDR1 MNHEY, CDR2 SMNVEV (reference sequence). The CDR3 nucleotides read TGTGCCAGCGCGACAGGGGGGAATGAAAAACTGTTTTTT. Its translation: CASATGGNEKLFF.

The chain employs TRBV19 and TRBJ1-1, with a tentative D call TRBD1 (6 bases). The V gene lost 3 bases and the J gene lost 5 bases, with 10 bases spanning the gap. The CDR3 runs to 13 residues. Germline CDR1 reads LNHDA; CDR2 reads SQIVND (reference sequence). This CDR3 reads CASSIRDNTEAFF. DNA for the CDR3: TGTGCCAGTAGTATTAGGGACAATACTGAAGCTTTCTTT.

The V gene is TRBV27, the J gene TRBJ1-2; D is ambiguous. Trimming cost V 5 bases and J 3 bases, with 16 bases left between them. The germline CDR1 and CDR2 sequences are MNHEY and SMNVEV (reference sequence). The CDR3 runs 15 residues. CDR3 amino acids: CASSLRGVGDYGYTF. The CDR3 DNA is TGTGCCAGCAGTCTCCGTGGCGTCGGGGACTATGGCTACACCTTC.

The rearrangement links TRBV30 to TRBJ1-1, with D unclear. Deletions cut 4 bases from V and 0 bases from J, with 15 bases between. The germline CDR1 and CDR2 sequences are GTSNPN and SVGIG (reference sequence). The CDR3 covers 15 residues. The CDR3 DNA is TGTGCCTGGACGGGTATAGGTCCTATGAACACTGAAGCTTTCTTT. This sequence encodes CAWTGIGPMNTEAFF.

This clone was recorded once. The rearrangement uses TRBV7-6 and TRBJ1-1; possibly TRBD1 for D (5 bases). With 1 base removed from V and 2 bases from J, the gap between germline ends came to 14 bases. The CDR3 contains 16 residues. The germline V gene has CDR1 SGHVS and CDR2 FNYEAQ. This CDR3 is CASSLDVRARNTEAFF. CDR3 in DNA: TGTGCCAGCAGCTTAGATGTCAGGGCCAGAAACACTGAAGCTTTCTTT.

This clone was seen just once. The chain has TRBV30 and TRBJ1-6; D unresolved. The CDR3 totals 14 residues. V lost 4 bases to trimming and J lost 5 bases, with 12 bases between them. Germline V gives CDR1 GTSNPN, CDR2 SVGIG (reference sequence). The CDR3 sequence: CAWTVSRNNSPLHF. The CDR3 DNA reads as TGTGCCTGGACCGTGAGCAGGAATAATTCACCCCTCCACTTT. Using reference TRBV30 and TRBJ1-6 for the parts outside the CDR3, the full variable domain is SQTIHQWPATLVQPVGSPLSLECTVEGTSNPNLYWYRQAAGRGLQLLFYSVGIGQISSEVPQNLSASRPQDRQFILSSKKLLLSDSGFYLCAWTVSRNNSPLHFGNGTRLTVT.

This clone was seen a single time. The J gene is TRBJ2-3, the V gene TRBV4-1; no firm D call. The germline V gene encodes CDR1 MGHRA and CDR2 YSYEKL. CDR3 length: 16 residues. Trimming shortened V by 5 bases and J by 1 base, and 16 bases separated the two germline ends. This chain's CDR3 is CASSSSPHTRTDTQYF. The CDR3 nucleotides read TGCGCCAGCAGCTCCTCTCCTCACACCCGCACAGATACGCAGTATTTT.

Turning to this clone: No conserved phenylalanine or tryptophan is present at the end of the CDR3, so a read error is the likely explanation. Because the CDR3's place on the DNA is in doubt, the DNA is left out and the CDR3 is given as listed by TCRdb. The CDR3 here is CASSTQQLGGDSWL. The chain links TRBV5-4 to TRBJ1-2; the D call in the table, TRBD1, was not verified against the DNA. The CDR3 length equals 14 residues, ends included. The germline V gene has CDR1 SGHNT and CDR2 YYREEE (reference sequence).

This chain connects TRBV11-2 to TRBJ2-7, with TRBD1 matching over 9 bases. CDR3 size: 14 residues. Germline CDR1 reads SGHAT; CDR2 reads FQNNGV. Losses at the gene ends were 5 bases for V and 5 bases for J; bases not matched to a gene: 7. The CDR3 sequence: CASSAGQGFHEQYV. The CDR3 DNA is TGTGCCAGCAGCGCTGGACAGGGGTTCCACGAGCAGTACGTC.

V gene TRBV27 combines with J gene TRBJ2-3, with 11 positions matching TRBD2. The length of the CDR3 is 17 residues. Trimming at V came to 4 bases and at J to 2 bases, leaving 8 bases not matched to a gene. The germline V gene has CDR1 MNHEY and CDR2 SMNVEV (reference sequence). This CDR3 is CASSWSPSGGFTDTQYF. The CDR3 bases are TGTGCCAGCAGTTGGTCGCCTAGCGGGGGGTTCACAGATACGCAGTATTTT.

The genes are TRBV2 and TRBJ2-3; TRBD2 matches 10 bases. Germline V gene data show CDR1 as SNHLY and CDR2 as FYNNEI. The ends lost 11 bases at V and 4 bases at J; junction bases unmatched: 9. This CDR3 has 14 residues. CDR3 protein: CAGGNGLAADTQYF. The CDR3 coding sequence is TGTGCCGGAGGTAATGGACTAGCGGCAGATACGCAGTATTTT.

This chain links TRBV12-2 with TRBJ1-1; the table's D call of TRBD1 was not tested on the DNA. TRBV12-2 is designated a pseudogene. The CDR3 runs 15 residues. The CDR3 sequence is CASRNSGTANTEAFF. In nucleotides, the CDR3 is TGTGCAAGTCGCAACTCCGGGACAGCGAACACTGAAGCTTTCTTT.

The chain links TRBV6-5 to TRBJ1-5; 7 nucleotides align to TRBD1. J lost 5 bases, V lost 8 bases, and 12 bases had no gene match. Germline loops: CDR1 MNHEY, CDR2 SVGAGI. The CDR3 sequence is 15 residues long. CDR3 in DNA: TGTGCCAGCGGGGATCGACAGGGTGGCTATCAGCCCCAGCATTTT. Residues: CASGDRQGGYQPQHF.

The chain recombines TRBV5-6 with TRBJ2-5; 7 nucleotides line up with TRBD1. CDR1 is SGHDT, CDR2 YYEEEE, per germline. J gave up 11 bases and V 0 bases, and 13 bases lay outside the gene matches. The CDR3 has 15 residues. Written as DNA, the CDR3 is TGTGCCAGCAGCTTGGGTGGAAGGGGGCCTGGAGAGCAGTACTTC. Protein sequence: CASSLGGRGPGEQYF.

The chain employs TRBV5-8 and TRBJ1-3; the D gene is possibly TRBD1 (5 bases). The CDR3 has 15 amino acids. The V gene lost 0 bases and the J gene lost 1 base, with 8 bases spanning the gap. CDR1 SGHTS and CDR2 YDEGEE come from the germline V gene. The CDR3 bases are TGTGCCAGCAGCTTGGGCACAGGATCTGGAAACACCATATATTTT. Translation: CASSLGTGSGNTIYF. The full variable domain, its missing parts supplied by reference TRBV5-8 and TRBJ1-3, is EAGVTQSPTHLIKTRGQQATLRCSPISGHTSVYWYQQALGLGLQFLLWYDEGEERNRGNFPPRFSGRQFPNYSSELNVNALELEDSALYLCASSLGTGSGNTIYFGEGSWLTVV.

The chain is built from TRBV7-2 and TRBJ2-2, with 9 bases aligning to TRBD1. Trimming removed 1 base from V and 10 bases from J; junction bases left unmatched: 10. From germline, CDR1 is SGHTA and CDR2 FQGNSA. This CDR3 comprises 16 residues. CDR3 nucleotide sequence: TGTGCCAGCAGCTTAGGAGGGACAGGGACAGGAGAGGAGCTGTTTTTT. Protein product: CASSLGGTGTGEELFF.

The chain carries TRBV2 and TRBJ2-1; D gene unclear. V lost 7 bases and J 9 bases, leaving 19 bases between the germline ends. The CDR3 consists of 14 residues. Per germline, CDR1 SNHLY and CDR2 FYNNEI. CDR3 nucleotide sequence: TGTGCCAGCAAATTATTAAACCTAAGCACTGAGCAGTTCTTC. This gives the protein CASKLLNLSTEQFF.

This sequence joins TRBV28 and TRBJ1-2; TRBD1 matches 8 bases. This CDR3 has 13 amino acids. Germline trimming cut 6 bases from V and 4 bases from J; bases unmatched to any gene: 4. CDR1 and CDR2 (germline): MDHEN, SYDVKM. CDR3 loop: CASSWGQVYGYTF. The CDR3 DNA sequence: TGTGCCAGCAGCTGGGGACAGGTCTATGGCTACACCTTC.

J is TRBJ1-6 and V is TRBV11-1, with 9 bases that match TRBD1. The V segment lost 4 bases and the J segment 7 bases; nucleotides outside the gene matches: 2. Germline CDR1 and CDR2: SGHAT and FQDESV (reference sequence). There are 14 residues in the CDR3. The CDR3 DNA follows: TGTGCCAGCAGCTATGACAGGGGGAATTCACCCCTCCACTTT. It codes for CASSYDRGNSPLHF.

In DNA, the CDR3 is TGTGCCAGCAGCTTAGGGACAGGGGTAAACACCGGGGAGCTGTTTTTT. Translating gives CASSLGTGVNTGELFF. This chain connects TRBV7-2 to TRBJ2-2; 9 bases align to TRBD1. From germline, CDR1 is SGHTA and CDR2 FQGNSA. V shed 1 base and J 2 bases; nucleotides not matched to a gene: 2. There are 16 residues in the CDR3.